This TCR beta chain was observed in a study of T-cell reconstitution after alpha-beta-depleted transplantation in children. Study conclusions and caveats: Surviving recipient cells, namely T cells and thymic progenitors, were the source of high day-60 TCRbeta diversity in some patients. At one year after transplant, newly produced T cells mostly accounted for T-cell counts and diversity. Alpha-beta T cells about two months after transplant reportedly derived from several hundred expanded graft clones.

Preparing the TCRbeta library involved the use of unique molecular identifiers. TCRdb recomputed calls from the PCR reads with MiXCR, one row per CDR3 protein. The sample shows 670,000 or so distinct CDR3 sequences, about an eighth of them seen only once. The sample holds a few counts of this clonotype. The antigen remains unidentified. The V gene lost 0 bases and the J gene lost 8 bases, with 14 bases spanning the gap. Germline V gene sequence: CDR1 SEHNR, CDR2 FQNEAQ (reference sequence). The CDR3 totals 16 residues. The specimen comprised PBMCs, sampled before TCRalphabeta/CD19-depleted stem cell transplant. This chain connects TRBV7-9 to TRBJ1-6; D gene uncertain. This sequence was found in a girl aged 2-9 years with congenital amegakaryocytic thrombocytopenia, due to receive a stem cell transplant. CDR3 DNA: TGTGCCAGCAGCTTAGCACTAAACATCCATGATTCACCCCTCCACTTT. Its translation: CASSLALNIHDSPLHF.